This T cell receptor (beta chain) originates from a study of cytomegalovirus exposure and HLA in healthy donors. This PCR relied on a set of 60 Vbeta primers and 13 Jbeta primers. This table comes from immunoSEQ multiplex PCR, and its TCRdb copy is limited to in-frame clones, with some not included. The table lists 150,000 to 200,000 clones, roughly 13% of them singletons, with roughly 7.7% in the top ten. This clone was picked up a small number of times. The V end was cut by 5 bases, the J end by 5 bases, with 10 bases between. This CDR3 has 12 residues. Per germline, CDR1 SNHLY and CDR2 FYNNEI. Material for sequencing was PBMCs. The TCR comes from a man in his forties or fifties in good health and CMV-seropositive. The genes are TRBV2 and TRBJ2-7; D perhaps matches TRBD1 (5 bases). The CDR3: CASSYQGNEQYV. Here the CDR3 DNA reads TGTGCCAGCAGTTACCAGGGTAACGAGCAGTACGTC.